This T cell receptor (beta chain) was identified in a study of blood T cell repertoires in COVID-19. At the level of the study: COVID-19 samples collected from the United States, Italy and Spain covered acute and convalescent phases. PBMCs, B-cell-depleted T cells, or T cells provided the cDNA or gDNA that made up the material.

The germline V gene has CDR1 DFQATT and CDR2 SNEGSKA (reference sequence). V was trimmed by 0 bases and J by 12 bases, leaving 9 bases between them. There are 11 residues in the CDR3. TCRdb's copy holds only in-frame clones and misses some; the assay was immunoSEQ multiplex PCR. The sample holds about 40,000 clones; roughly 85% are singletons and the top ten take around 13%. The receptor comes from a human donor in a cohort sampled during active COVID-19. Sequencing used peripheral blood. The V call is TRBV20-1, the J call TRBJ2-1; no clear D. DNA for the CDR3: TGCAGTGCTAGAGATGGCATGGCGCAGTTCTTC. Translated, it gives CSARDGMAQFF.